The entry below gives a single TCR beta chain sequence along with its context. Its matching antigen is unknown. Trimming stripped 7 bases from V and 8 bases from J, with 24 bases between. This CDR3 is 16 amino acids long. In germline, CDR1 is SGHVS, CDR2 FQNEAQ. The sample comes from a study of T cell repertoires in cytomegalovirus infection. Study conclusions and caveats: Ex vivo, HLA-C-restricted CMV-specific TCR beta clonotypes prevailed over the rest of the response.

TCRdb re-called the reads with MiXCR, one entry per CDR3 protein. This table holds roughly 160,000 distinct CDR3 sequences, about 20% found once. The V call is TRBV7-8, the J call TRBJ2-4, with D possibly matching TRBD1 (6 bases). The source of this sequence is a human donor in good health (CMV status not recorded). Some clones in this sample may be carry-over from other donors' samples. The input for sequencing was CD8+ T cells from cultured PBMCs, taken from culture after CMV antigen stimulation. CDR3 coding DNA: TGTGCCAGCACCCTTCTAGGGGGTGGAAGAAGAGACATTCAGTACTTC. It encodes CASTLLGGGRRDIQYF.